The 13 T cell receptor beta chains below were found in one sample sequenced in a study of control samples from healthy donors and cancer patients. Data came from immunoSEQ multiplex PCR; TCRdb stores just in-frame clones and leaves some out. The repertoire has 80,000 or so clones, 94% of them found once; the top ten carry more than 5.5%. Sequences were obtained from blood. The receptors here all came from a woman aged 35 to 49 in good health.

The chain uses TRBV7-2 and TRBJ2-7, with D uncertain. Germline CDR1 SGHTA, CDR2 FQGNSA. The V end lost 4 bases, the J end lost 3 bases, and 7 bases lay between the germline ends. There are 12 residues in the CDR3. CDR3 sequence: CASSSNLYEQYF. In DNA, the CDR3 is TGTGCCAGCAGCTCTAATCTCTACGAGCAGTACTTC. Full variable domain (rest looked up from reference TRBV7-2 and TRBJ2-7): GAGVSQSPSNKVTEKGKDVELRCDPISGHTALYWYRQSLGQGLEFLIYFQGNSAPDKSGLPSDRFSAERTGGSVSTLTIQRTQQEDSAVYLCASSSNLYEQYFGPGTRLTVT.

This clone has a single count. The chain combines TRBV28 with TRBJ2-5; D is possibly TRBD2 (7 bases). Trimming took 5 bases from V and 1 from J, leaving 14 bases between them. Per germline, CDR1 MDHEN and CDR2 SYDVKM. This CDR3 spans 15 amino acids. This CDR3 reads CASSHSGGIQETQYF. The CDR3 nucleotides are TGTGCCAGCAGTCACTCGGGGGGCATCCAAGAGACCCAGTACTTC.

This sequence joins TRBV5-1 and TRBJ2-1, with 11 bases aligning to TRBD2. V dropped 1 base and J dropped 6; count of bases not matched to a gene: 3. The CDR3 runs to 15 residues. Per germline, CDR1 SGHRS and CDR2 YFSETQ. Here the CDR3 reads CASSLPTSGGNEQFF. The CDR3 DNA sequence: TGCGCCAGCAGCTTGCCCACTAGCGGGGGCAATGAGCAGTTCTTC.

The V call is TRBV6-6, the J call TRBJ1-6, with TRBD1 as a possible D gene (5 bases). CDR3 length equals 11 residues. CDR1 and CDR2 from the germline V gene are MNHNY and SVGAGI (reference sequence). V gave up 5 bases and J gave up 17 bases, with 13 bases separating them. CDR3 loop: CASSPGRAVHF. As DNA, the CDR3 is TGTGCCAGCAGTCCGGGACGCGCGGTCCACTTT.

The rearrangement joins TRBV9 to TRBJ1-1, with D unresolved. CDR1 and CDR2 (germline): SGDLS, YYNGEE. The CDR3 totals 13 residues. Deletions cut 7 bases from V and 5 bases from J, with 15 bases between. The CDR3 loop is CASGLGRDTEAFF. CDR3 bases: TGTGCCAGCGGATTGGGGAGGGATACTGAAGCTTTCTTT. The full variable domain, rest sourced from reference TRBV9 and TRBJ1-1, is DSGVTQTPKHLITATGQRVTLRCSPRSGDLSVYWYQQSLDQGLQFLIQYYNGEERAKGNILERFSAQQFPDLHSELNLSSLELGDSALYFCASGLGRDTEAFFGQGTRLTVV.

The chain's CDR3 is CASSPLTEAFF. CDR3 DNA: TGTGCCAGCAGTCCCCTTACTGAAGCTTTCTTT. The chain joins TRBV28 to TRBJ1-1; D is uncertain. V dropped 5 bases and J dropped 5 bases, with 6 bases sitting between them. Per germline, CDR1 MDHEN and CDR2 SYDVKM. This CDR3 comprises 11 residues.

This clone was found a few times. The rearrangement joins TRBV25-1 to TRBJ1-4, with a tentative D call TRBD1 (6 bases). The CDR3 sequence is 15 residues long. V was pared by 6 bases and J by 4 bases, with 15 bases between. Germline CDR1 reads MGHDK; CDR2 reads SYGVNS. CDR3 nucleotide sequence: TGTGCCAGCAGGAAATCACAGGGCGGTAATGAAAAACTGTTTTTT. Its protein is CASRKSQGGNEKLFF.

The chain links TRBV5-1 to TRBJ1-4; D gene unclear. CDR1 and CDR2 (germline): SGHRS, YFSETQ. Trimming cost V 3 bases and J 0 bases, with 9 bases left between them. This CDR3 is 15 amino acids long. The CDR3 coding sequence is TGCGCCAGCAGCTACGCGGGAACAACTAATGAAAAACTGTTTTTT. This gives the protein CASSYAGTTNEKLFF. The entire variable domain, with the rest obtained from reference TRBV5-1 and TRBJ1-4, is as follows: KAGVTQTPRYLIKTRGQQVTLSCSPISGHRSVSWYQQTPGQGLQFLFEYFSETQRNKGNFPGRFSGRQFSNSRSEMNVSTLELGDSALYLCASSYAGTTNEKLFFGSGTQLSVL.

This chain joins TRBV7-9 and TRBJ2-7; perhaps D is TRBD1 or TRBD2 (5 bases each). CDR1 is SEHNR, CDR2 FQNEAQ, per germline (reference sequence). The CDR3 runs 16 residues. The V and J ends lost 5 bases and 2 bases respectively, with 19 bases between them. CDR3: CASSPGMASRPYEQYF. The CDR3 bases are TGTGCCAGCAGCCCAGGGATGGCTAGCCGACCCTACGAGCAGTACTTC.

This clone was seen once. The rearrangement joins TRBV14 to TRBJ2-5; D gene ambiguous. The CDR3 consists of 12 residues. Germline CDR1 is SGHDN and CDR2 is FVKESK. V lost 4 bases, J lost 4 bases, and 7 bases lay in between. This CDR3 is CASSPSRETQYF. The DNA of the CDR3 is TGTGCCAGCAGCCCCTCACGAGAGACCCAGTACTTC.

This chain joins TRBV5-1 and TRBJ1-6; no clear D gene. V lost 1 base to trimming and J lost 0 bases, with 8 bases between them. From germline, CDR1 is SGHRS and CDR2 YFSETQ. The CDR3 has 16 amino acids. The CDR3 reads CASSLQISSYNSPLHF. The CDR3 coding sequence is TGCGCCAGCAGCTTGCAGATAAGCTCCTATAATTCACCCCTCCACTTT.

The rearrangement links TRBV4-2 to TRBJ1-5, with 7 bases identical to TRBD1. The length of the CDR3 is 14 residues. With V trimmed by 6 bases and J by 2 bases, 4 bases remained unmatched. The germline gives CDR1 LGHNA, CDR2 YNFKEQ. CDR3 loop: CASSLDRGNQPQHF. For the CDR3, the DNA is TGTGCCAGCAGTCTTGACAGGGGCAATCAGCCCCAGCATTTT.

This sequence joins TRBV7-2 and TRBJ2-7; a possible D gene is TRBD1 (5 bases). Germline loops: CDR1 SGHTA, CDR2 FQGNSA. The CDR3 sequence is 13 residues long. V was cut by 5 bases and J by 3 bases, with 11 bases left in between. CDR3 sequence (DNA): TGTGCCAGCAGCCCCAGACAGCACTACGAGCAGTACTTC. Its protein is CASSPRQHYEQYF.